This T cell receptor beta chain emerged from a study of beta chain features in type 1 diabetes. Study-wide findings and caveats: When Type 1 diabetes patients were examined, their TCRB CDR3s proved moderately but significantly shorter in all four CD4+ subsets.

Remarks on this clone: What it binds is not known.

Investigators reverse transcribed all isolated RNA, so they sequenced expressed TCRB transcripts. Sequencing was performed with immunoSEQ multiplex PCR; in TCRdb, only in-frame clones are kept and a portion is missing. The top ten clones hold roughly 1.4% of a sample with 120,000 to 150,000 clones, 13% of them seen once. The V and J ends lost 3 bases and 4 bases respectively, with 15 bases between them. Germline values: CDR1 SGHDN, CDR2 FVKESK. The CDR3 length is 15 residues. Sequenced: central memory CD4+ T cells from blood. V is TRBV14 and J is TRBJ1-2, with D unclear. The source is a man aged 18 to 30 with type 1 diabetes. CDR3 in amino acids: CASSHRSGLTYGYTF. The CDR3 nucleotides read TGTGCCAGCAGCCATCGTTCGGGCTTAACCTATGGCTACACCTTC.